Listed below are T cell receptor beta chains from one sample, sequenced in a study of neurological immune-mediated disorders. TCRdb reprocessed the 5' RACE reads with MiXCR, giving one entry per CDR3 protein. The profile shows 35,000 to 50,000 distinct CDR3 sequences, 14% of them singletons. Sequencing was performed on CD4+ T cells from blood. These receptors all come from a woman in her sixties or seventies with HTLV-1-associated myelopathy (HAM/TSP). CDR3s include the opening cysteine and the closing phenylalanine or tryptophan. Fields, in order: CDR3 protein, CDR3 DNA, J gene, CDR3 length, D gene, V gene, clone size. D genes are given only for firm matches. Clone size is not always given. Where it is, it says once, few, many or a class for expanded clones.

CDR3aa: CASDAGGDYNEQFF
CDR3nt: TGTGCCAGCGATGCGGGAGGGGATTACAATGAGCAGTTCTTC
j_gene: TRBJ2-1
len: 14
d_gene: TRBD2
v_gene: TRBV5-4
abundance: .

CDR3aa: CASSLTGLDYGYTF
CDR3nt: TGTGCCAGCAGCCTGACAGGGTTGGACTATGGCTACACCTTC
j_gene: TRBJ1-2
len: 14
d_gene: TRBD1
v_gene: TRBV2
abundance: many

CDR3aa: CASSSLRRIEKLFF
CDR3nt: TGTGCCAGCAGTTCCCTCAGACGGATTGAAAAACTGTTTTTT
j_gene: TRBJ1-4
len: 14
d_gene: .
v_gene: TRBV28
abundance: many

CDR3aa: CSARPPGALVTQYF
CDR3nt: TGCAGTGCTAGACCGCCGGGAGCCTTGGTTACGCAGTATTTT
j_gene: TRBJ2-3
len: 14
d_gene: .
v_gene: TRBV20-1
abundance: .

CDR3aa: CVIKSEGIGYGYTF
CDR3nt: TGTGTCATCAAAAGCGAGGGGATCGGCTATGGCTACACCTTC
j_gene: TRBJ1-2
len: 14
d_gene: .
v_gene: TRBV2
abundance: .

CDR3aa: CASSEMASRGSYNEQFF
CDR3nt: TGCGCCAGCAGTGAGATGGCTAGCCGGGGCTCCTACAATGAGCAGTTCTTC
j_gene: TRBJ2-1
len: 17
d_gene: .
v_gene: TRBV10-1
abundance: many

CDR3aa: CASSSPSRGETQYF
CDR3nt: TGCGCCAGCAGCTCCCCTAGCAGAGGGGAGACCCAGTACTTC
j_gene: TRBJ2-5
len: 14
d_gene: .
v_gene: TRBV5-1
abundance: many

CDR3aa: CASSLFSEDTEAFF
CDR3nt: TGCGCCAGCAGCTTGTTTTCGGAGGACACTGAAGCTTTCTTT
j_gene: TRBJ1-1
len: 14
d_gene: .
v_gene: TRBV5-1
abundance: many

CDR3aa: CSARNLNTGELFF
CDR3nt: TGCAGTGCTAGAAATCTGAACACCGGGGAGCTGTTTTTT
j_gene: TRBJ2-2
len: 13
d_gene: .
v_gene: TRBV20-1
abundance: few

CDR3aa: CASSPGTNYGYTF
CDR3nt: TGTGCCTCCAGCCCGGGAACGAACTATGGCTACACCTTC
j_gene: TRBJ1-2
len: 13
d_gene: .
v_gene: TRBV10-3
abundance: many

CDR3aa: CASSLGGRGETQYF
CDR3nt: TGCGCCAGCAGCTTGGGAGGACGCGGGGAGACCCAGTACTTC
j_gene: TRBJ2-5
len: 14
d_gene: .
v_gene: TRBV5-1
abundance: .

CDR3aa: CASSVEDSLNTGELFF
CDR3nt: TGTGCCAGCAGCGTAGAAGACAGTTTGAACACCGGGGAGCTGTTTTTT
j_gene: TRBJ2-2
len: 16
d_gene: .
v_gene: TRBV9
abundance: .

CDR3aa: CASSLGPDTEAFF
CDR3nt: TGCGCCAGCAGCTTGGGGCCAGACACTGAAGCTTTCTTT
j_gene: TRBJ1-1
len: 13
d_gene: .
v_gene: TRBV5-1
abundance: many

CDR3aa: CSVQFGTSQETQYF
CDR3nt: TGCAGCGTTCAGTTCGGGACATCTCAAGAGACCCAGTACTTC
j_gene: TRBJ2-5
len: 14
d_gene: .
v_gene: TRBV29-1
abundance: many

CDR3aa: CAWGNRIFYGYTF
CDR3nt: TGTGCCTGGGGTAATCGGATTTTCTATGGCTACACCTTC
j_gene: TRBJ1-2
len: 13
d_gene: .
v_gene: TRBV30
abundance: .

CDR3aa: CASSQEWINYGYTF
CDR3nt: TGCGCCAGCAGCCAAGAGTGGATAAACTATGGCTACACCTTC
j_gene: TRBJ1-2
len: 14
d_gene: .
v_gene: TRBV4-1
abundance: many

CDR3aa: CSARRTGTTNEKLFF
CDR3nt: TGCAGTGCTAGACGGACAGGTACAACTAATGAAAAACTGTTTTTT
j_gene: TRBJ1-4
len: 15
d_gene: TRBD1
v_gene: TRBV20-1
abundance: many

CDR3aa: CASSREGGSNNSPLHF
CDR3nt: TGTGCCAGCAGCCGGGAGGGGGGATCCAATAATTCACCCCTCCACTTT
j_gene: TRBJ1-6
len: 16
d_gene: .
v_gene: TRBV7-3
abundance: many

CDR3aa: CASSQEWGGYTYEQYF
CDR3nt: TGTGCCAGCAGCCAAGAATGGGGCGGGTACACCTACGAGCAGTACTTC
j_gene: TRBJ2-7
len: 16
d_gene: .
v_gene: TRBV3-1
abundance: many

CDR3aa: CASRNLRGTAEAFF
CDR3nt: TGTGCCAGCAGGAATCTCAGGGGTACGGCTGAAGCTTTCTTT
j_gene: TRBJ1-1
len: 14
d_gene: .
v_gene: TRBV27
abundance: many

CDR3aa: CSATESYTEAFF
CDR3nt: TGCAGCGCAACCGAAAGTTACACTGAAGCTTTCTTT
j_gene: TRBJ1-1
len: 12
d_gene: .
v_gene: TRBV29-1
abundance: many

CDR3aa: CASSSQGQGNNEQYF
CDR3nt: TGTGCCAGCAGCTCACAGGGACAGGGAAACAACGAGCAGTACTTC
j_gene: TRBJ2-7
len: 15
d_gene: TRBD1
v_gene: TRBV5-4
abundance: many

CDR3aa: CSAYSGTSGLEQFF
CDR3nt: TGCAGTGCTTACTCAGGGACTAGCGGACTAGAGCAGTTCTTC
j_gene: TRBJ2-1
len: 14
d_gene: TRBD2
v_gene: TRBV20-1
abundance: many

CDR3aa: CASSLPERNTEAFF
CDR3nt: TGTGCCAGCAGCTTACCCGAGAGGAACACTGAAGCTTTCTTT
j_gene: TRBJ1-1
len: 14
d_gene: .
v_gene: TRBV5-5
abundance: once

CDR3aa: CSASRGNYEQYF
CDR3nt: TGCAGTGCTAGCCGGGGGAACTACGAGCAGTACTTC
j_gene: TRBJ2-7
len: 12
d_gene: .
v_gene: TRBV20-1
abundance: many

CDR3aa: CSSSLDARAYNEQFF
CDR3nt: TGTTCCAGCAGCTTAGACGCCCGGGCCTACAATGAGCAGTTCTTC
j_gene: TRBJ2-1
len: 15
d_gene: .
v_gene: TRBV7-6
abundance: .

CDR3aa: CASSFTGTGKTIYF
CDR3nt: TGTGCTAGCAGCTTCACAGGGACTGGAAAAACCATATATTTT
j_gene: TRBJ1-3
len: 14
d_gene: .
v_gene: TRBV7-9
abundance: .

CDR3aa: CASSQEALLGEKLFF
CDR3nt: TGTGCCAGCAGCCAAGAGGCATTGCTAGGTGAAAAACTGTTTTTT
j_gene: TRBJ1-4
len: 15
d_gene: .
v_gene: TRBV3-1
abundance: many

CDR3aa: CASSDPGLATDTQYF
CDR3nt: TGCGCCAGCAGCGATCCGGGACTAGCAACTGATACGCAGTATTTT
j_gene: TRBJ2-3
len: 15
d_gene: TRBD2
v_gene: TRBV5-1
abundance: .

CDR3aa: CAIRQQGANTAFF
CDR3nt: TGTGCCATTCGGCAACAGGGCGCCAACACGGCTTTCTTT
j_gene: TRBJ1-1
len: 13
d_gene: .
v_gene: TRBV27
abundance: .

CDR3aa: CASNKREGYEQYF
CDR3nt: TGTGCCAGCAACAAACGGGAGGGCTACGAGCAGTACTTC
j_gene: TRBJ2-7
len: 13
d_gene: TRBD2
v_gene: TRBV12-3/TRBV12-4
abundance: many

CDR3aa: CASSPLAGGPEQYF
CDR3nt: TGTGCCAGCAGTCCCCTAGCGGGGGGGCCCGAGCAGTACTTC
j_gene: TRBJ2-7
len: 14
d_gene: TRBD2
v_gene: TRBV7-2
abundance: many

CDR3aa: CASSLVGDPSTDTQYF
CDR3nt: TGCGCCAGCAGCTTGGTGGGGGATCCCTCCACAGATACGCAGTATTTT
j_gene: TRBJ2-3
len: 16
d_gene: .
v_gene: TRBV5-1
abundance: many

CDR3aa: CASRSLAATTEAFF
CDR3nt: TGCGCCAGCAGATCACTGGCAGCAACCACTGAAGCTTTCTTT
j_gene: TRBJ1-1
len: 14
d_gene: .
v_gene: TRBV5-1
abundance: many

CDR3aa: CSAAGTGIPGELFF
CDR3nt: TGCAGTGCGGCCGGGACAGGGATCCCCGGGGAGCTGTTTTTT
j_gene: TRBJ2-2
len: 14
d_gene: TRBD1
v_gene: TRBV20-1
abundance: many

CDR3aa: CASSWGHQETQYF
CDR3nt: TGTGCCAGCAGCTGGGGACACCAAGAGACCCAGTACTTC
j_gene: TRBJ2-5
len: 13
d_gene: .
v_gene: TRBV3-1
abundance: few

CDR3aa: CASSLHLYRDLGGNTIYF
CDR3nt: TGTGCCAGCAGCTTGCACCTATACAGGGATCTAGGAGGAAACACCATATATTTT
j_gene: TRBJ1-3
len: 18
d_gene: .
v_gene: TRBV7-6
abundance: many

CDR3aa: CSALNWRNLNEQFF
CDR3nt: TGCAGTGCTTTAAACTGGAGGAACCTCAATGAGCAGTTCTTC
j_gene: TRBJ2-1
len: 14
d_gene: .
v_gene: TRBV20-1
abundance: many

CDR3aa: CASSSFVAGGPLYEQFF
CDR3nt: TGCGCCAGCAGCTCCTTCGTTGCGGGGGGGCCGTTATATGAGCAGTTCTTC
j_gene: TRBJ2-1
len: 17
d_gene: TRBD2
v_gene: TRBV5-1
abundance: .

CDR3aa: CSVGGGGFVDTQYF
CDR3nt: TGCAGCGTTGGCGGGGGGGGTTTTGTGGATACGCAGTATTTT
j_gene: TRBJ2-3
len: 14
d_gene: TRBD2
v_gene: TRBV29-1
abundance: few

CDR3aa: CASSPGTGGNSPLHF
CDR3nt: TGTGCCAGCAGTCCCGGGACAGGGGGAAATTCACCCCTCCACTTT
j_gene: TRBJ1-6
len: 15
d_gene: TRBD1
v_gene: TRBV12-3/TRBV12-4
abundance: many

CDR3aa: CASSPYLGNQPQHF
CDR3nt: TGCGCCAGCAGCCCCTATCTCGGGAATCAGCCCCAGCATTTT
j_gene: TRBJ1-5
len: 14
d_gene: .
v_gene: TRBV4-1
abundance: many

CDR3aa: CASRERITSTDTQYF
CDR3nt: TGCGCCAGCCGGGAGCGAATTACTAGCACAGATACGCAGTATTTT
j_gene: TRBJ2-3
len: 15
d_gene: .
v_gene: TRBV5-1
abundance: .

CDR3aa: CAISERLSGPSYNEQFF
CDR3nt: TGTGCCATCAGTGAAAGGCTATCGGGGCCCTCCTACAATGAGCAGTTCTTC
j_gene: TRBJ2-1
len: 17
d_gene: .
v_gene: TRBV10-3
abundance: .

CDR3aa: CSARGRGTSRLDTQYF
CDR3nt: TGCAGTGCTAGGGGCCGCGGGACTTCAAGGTTGGATACGCAGTATTTT
j_gene: TRBJ2-3
len: 16
d_gene: .
v_gene: TRBV20-1
abundance: many

CDR3aa: CATSVPDTHTDTQYF
CDR3nt: TGTGCCACCAGTGTTCCAGACACACACACAGATACGCAGTATTTT
j_gene: TRBJ2-3
len: 15
d_gene: .
v_gene: TRBV24-1
abundance: .

CDR3aa: CSAQNPQGTEAFF
CDR3nt: TGCAGTGCTCAGAACCCCCAGGGGACTGAAGCTTTCTTT
j_gene: TRBJ1-1
len: 13
d_gene: .
v_gene: TRBV20-1
abundance: many

CDR3aa: CASSPTGRREKLFF
CDR3nt: TGTGCCAGCAGCCCGACAGGGAGGAGGGAAAAACTGTTTTTT
j_gene: TRBJ1-4
len: 14
d_gene: TRBD1
v_gene: TRBV6-5
abundance: many

CDR3aa: CSVDEPRGRATNYGYTF
CDR3nt: TGCAGCGTTGATGAGCCCCGGGGCAGGGCAACTAACTATGGCTACACCTTC
j_gene: TRBJ1-2
len: 17
d_gene: .
v_gene: TRBV29-1
abundance: many

CDR3aa: CSAQEMQTGVGNTIYF
CDR3nt: TGCAGTGCTCAAGAAATGCAAACAGGGGTCGGAAACACCATATATTTT
j_gene: TRBJ1-3
len: 16
d_gene: TRBD1
v_gene: TRBV20-1
abundance: many

CDR3aa: CSASPGVSGNQPQHF
CDR3nt: TGCAGTGCTAGTCCCGGGGTGTCGGGCAATCAGCCCCAGCATTTT
j_gene: TRBJ1-5
len: 15
d_gene: .
v_gene: TRBV20-1
abundance: many

CDR3aa: CSVLDREETQYF
CDR3nt: TGCAGCGTTCTGGACAGGGAAGAGACCCAGTACTTC
j_gene: TRBJ2-5
len: 12
d_gene: TRBD1
v_gene: TRBV29-1
abundance: .